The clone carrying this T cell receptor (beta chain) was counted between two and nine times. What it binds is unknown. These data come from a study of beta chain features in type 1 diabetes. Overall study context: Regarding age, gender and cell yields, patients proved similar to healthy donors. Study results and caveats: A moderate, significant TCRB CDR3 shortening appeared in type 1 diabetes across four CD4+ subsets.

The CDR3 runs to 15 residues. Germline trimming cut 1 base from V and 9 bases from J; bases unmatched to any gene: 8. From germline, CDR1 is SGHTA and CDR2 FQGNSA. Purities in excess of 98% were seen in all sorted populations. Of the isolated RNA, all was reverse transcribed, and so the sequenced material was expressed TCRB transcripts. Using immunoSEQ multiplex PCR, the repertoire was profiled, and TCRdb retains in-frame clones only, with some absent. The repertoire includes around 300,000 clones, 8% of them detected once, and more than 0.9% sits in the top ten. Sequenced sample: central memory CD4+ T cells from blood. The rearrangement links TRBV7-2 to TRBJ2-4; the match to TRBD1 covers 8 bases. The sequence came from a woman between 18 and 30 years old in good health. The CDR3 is CASSLDARGLSIQYF. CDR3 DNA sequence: TGTGCCAGCAGCTTAGATGCCAGGGGGCTTTCCATTCAGTACTTC.